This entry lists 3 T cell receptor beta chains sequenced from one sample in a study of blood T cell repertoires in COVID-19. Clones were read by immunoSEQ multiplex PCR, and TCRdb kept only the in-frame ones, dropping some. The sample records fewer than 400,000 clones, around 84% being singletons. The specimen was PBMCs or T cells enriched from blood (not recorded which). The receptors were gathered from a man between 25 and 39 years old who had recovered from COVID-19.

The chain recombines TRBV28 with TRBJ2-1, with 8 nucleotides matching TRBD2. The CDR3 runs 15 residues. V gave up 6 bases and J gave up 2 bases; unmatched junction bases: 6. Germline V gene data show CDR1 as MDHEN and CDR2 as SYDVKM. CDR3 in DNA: TGTGCCAGCAGGACCGGGGGGGCAACCTACAATGAGCAGTTCTTC. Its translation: CASRTGGATYNEQFF.

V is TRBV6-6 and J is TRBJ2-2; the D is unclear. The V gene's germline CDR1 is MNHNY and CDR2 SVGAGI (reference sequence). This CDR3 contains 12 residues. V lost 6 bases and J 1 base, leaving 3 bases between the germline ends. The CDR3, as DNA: TGTGCCAGCAGACAGAACACCGGGGAGCTGTTTTTT. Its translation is CASRQNTGELFF.

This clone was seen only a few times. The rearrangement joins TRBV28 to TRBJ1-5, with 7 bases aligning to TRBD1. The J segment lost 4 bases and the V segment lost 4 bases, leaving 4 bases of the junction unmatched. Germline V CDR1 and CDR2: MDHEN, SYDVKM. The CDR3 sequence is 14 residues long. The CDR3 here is CASSSGGRNQPQHF. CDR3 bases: TGTGCCAGCAGTTCAGGGGGGAGGAATCAGCCCCAGCATTTT.